This T cell receptor (beta chain) was observed in a study of T cell responses to AZD1222 COVID-19 vaccine. General study findings and limits: Repertoire sampling was restricted to post-peak T cell response timepoints. Only a handful of AZD1222 recipients, several in all, had baseline seropositivity. Reportedly, close to half of spike-specific TCRs are directed against unmutated variant regions.

Produced via immunoSEQ multiplex PCR; TCRdb's table is partial and in-frame only. The sample has roughly 180,000 clones, roughly nine tenths seen once; the top ten hold 1.5% to 2%. Trimming took 5 bases from V and 5 from J; bases not matched to a gene: 4. Germline values: CDR1 LGHNT, CDR2 FRNRAP. The CDR3 consists of 13 residues. Of note for this clone: Its matching antigen is unknown.

The chain links TRBV12-5 to TRBJ2-3; 7 bases align to TRBD1. Here the sequenced sample was peripheral blood, taken on day 0 of AZD1222 vaccination. This clonotype originated in an adult in good health. CDR3 DNA: TGTGCTAGTGGTCTCACAGGGGAAGATACGCAGTATTTT. Translating gives CASGLTGEDTQYF. Based on the CDR3 plus reference TRBV12-5 and TRBJ2-3, the full variable domain is DARVTQTPRHKVTEMGQEVTMRCQPILGHNTVFWYRQTMMQGLELLAYFRNRAPLDDSGMPKDRFSAEMPDATLATLKIQPSEPRDSAVYFCASGLTGEDTQYFGPGTRLTVL.